The entry below gives a single T cell receptor beta chain sequence along with its context. This sample is part of a study of T cells in narcolepsy. Some clones are missing from TCRdb's copy, which holds only in-frame ones; the method was immunoSEQ multiplex PCR. Of nearly 25,000 clones in the sample, about 60% were seen once. Germline V gene sequence: CDR1 DFQATT, CDR2 SNEGSKA (reference sequence). The CDR3 spans 10 residues. Sample: memory (CD45RA-) CD4+ T cells from blood. This sequence joins TRBV20-1 and TRBJ1-2; 8 nucleotides line up with TRBD1. This receptor was identified in a human donor in good health. The CDR3 region has the DNA TGCACGCAGGGGGCATATGGCTACACCTTC. Translating gives CTQGAYGYTF.